The clone carrying this TCR beta chain was counted between two and nine times. The record originates from a study of T-cell memory formation after mild COVID-19. MiXCR was run by TCRdb on the 5' RACE reads, yielding one entry per CDR3 protein. The table includes roughly 110,000 distinct CDR3 sequences, around 12% detected once. Germline CDR1 is LGHNA and CDR2 is YSLEER. The CDR3 runs to 16 residues. Trimming removed 2 bases from V and 4 bases from J; junction bases left unmatched: 8. The chain uses TRBV4-3 and TRBJ2-3; the match to TRBD2 covers 8 bases. The sequence came from an adult woman who had mild COVID-19 (a few samples of this study predate the infection). Cell type and time point are not known. Sequenced material: PBMCs or a T cell subset sorted from them (not recorded which). DNA of the CDR3: TGCGCCAGCAGCCAATTGAGGACTAGCATCCCAGATACGCAGTATTTT. As protein: CASSQLRTSIPDTQYF.